This entry lists 5 T cell receptor beta chains sequenced from one sample in a study of cytomegalovirus exposure and HLA in healthy donors. PCR was performed using 60 Vbeta and 13 Jbeta primers. This table comes from immunoSEQ multiplex PCR, and its TCRdb copy is limited to in-frame clones, with some not included. Of 50,000 to 70,000 clones in the sample, 80% were seen once. Sequencing was performed on PBMCs. The receptors come from a woman in her thirties or forties in good health and CMV-seronegative.

The chain carries TRBV28 and TRBJ1-5; tentative D call: TRBD1 (5 bases). The CDR3 is made up of 14 amino acids. Germline values: CDR1 MDHEN, CDR2 SYDVKM. V dropped 6 bases and J dropped 6 bases, with 15 bases sitting between them. The CDR3 spells CASRTQGFLQPQHF. CDR3 bases: TGTGCCAGCAGAACTCAGGGTTTTCTTCAGCCCCAGCATTTT. Using reference TRBV28 and TRBJ1-5 for the parts outside the CDR3, the full variable domain is DVKVTQSSRYLVKRTGEKVFLECVQDMDHENMFWYRQDPGLGLRLIYFSYDVKMKEKGDIPEGYSVSREKKERFSLILESASTNQTSMYLCASRTQGFLQPQHFGDGTRLSIL.

The V gene is TRBV29-1, the J gene TRBJ1-2, with TRBD1 matching over 8 bases. There are 16 residues in the CDR3. V lost 3 bases, J lost 2 bases, and 11 bases stayed unmatched. The germline gives CDR1 SQVTM, CDR2 ANQGSEA. Here the CDR3 DNA reads TGCAGCGTTGACCAGAGGACAGGGAAATTGAACTATGGCTACACCTTC. This sequence encodes CSVDQRTGKLNYGYTF.

The genes are TRBV4-1 and TRBJ2-1, with 12 bases aligning to TRBD2. CDR1 is MGHRA, CDR2 YSYEKL, per germline. The CDR3 runs to 17 residues. J lost 4 bases, V lost 1 base, and 5 bases had no gene match. CDR3 coding DNA: TGCGCCAGCAGCCAAGTCGCCGGGACTAGCGGGTACAATGAGCAGTTCTTC. Translated: CASSQVAGTSGYNEQFF.

J is TRBJ1-1 and V is TRBV28; TRBD1 agrees at 8 bases. V lost 1 base to trimming and J lost 5 bases; unmatched junction nucleotides: 9. The CDR3 consists of 16 residues. Germline-derived CDR1 and CDR2 are MDHEN and SYDVKM. The DNA of the CDR3 is TGTGCCAGCAGTTTATACCACAGGGGGGTAGGGACTGAAGCTTTCTTT. Its translation: CASSLYHRGVGTEAFF.

This sequence joins TRBV7-6 and TRBJ2-3; TRBD2 might be the D (6 bases). Germline loops: CDR1 SGHVS, CDR2 FNYEAQ. Trimming removed 1 base from V and 2 bases from J, with 13 bases in between. The CDR3 runs to 16 residues. Here the CDR3 DNA reads TGTGCCAGCAGCTTAGGATCGGGGGTTGCCACAGATACGCAGTATTTT. This translates into CASSLGSGVATDTQYF.